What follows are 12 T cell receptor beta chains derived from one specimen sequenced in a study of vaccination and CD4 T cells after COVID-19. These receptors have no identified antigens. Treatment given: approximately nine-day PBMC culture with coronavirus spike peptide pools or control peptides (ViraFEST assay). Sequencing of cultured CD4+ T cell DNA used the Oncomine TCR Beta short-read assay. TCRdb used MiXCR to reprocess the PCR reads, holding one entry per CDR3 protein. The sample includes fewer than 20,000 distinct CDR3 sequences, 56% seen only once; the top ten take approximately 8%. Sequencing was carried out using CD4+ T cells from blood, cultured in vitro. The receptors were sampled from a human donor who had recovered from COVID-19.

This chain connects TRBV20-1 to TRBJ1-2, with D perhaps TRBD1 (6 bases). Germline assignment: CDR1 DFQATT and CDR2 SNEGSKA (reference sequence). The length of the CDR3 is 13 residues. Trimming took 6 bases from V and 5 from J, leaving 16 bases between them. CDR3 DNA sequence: TGCAGTGCCCGGACGTCGGGGGCTTATGGCTACACCTTC. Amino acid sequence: CSARTSGAYGYTF.

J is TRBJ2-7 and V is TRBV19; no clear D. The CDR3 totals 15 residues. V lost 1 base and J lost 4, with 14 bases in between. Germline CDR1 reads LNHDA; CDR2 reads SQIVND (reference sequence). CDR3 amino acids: CASSIVRTVEYEQYF. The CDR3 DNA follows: TGTGCCAGTAGTATAGTACGGACCGTAGAGTACGAGCAGTACTTC.

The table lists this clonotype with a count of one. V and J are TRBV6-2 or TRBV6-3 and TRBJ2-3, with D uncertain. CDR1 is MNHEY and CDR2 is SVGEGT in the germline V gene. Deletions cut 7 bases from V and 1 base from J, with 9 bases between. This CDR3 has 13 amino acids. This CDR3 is CASKMVGTDTQYF. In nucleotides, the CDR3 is TGTGCCAGCAAGATGGTCGGCACAGATACGCAGTATTTT.

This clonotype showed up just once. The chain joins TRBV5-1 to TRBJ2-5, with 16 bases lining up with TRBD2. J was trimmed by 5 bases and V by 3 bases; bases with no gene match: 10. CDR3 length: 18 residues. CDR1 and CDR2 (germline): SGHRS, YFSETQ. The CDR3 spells CASSSAGTSGRAWETQYF. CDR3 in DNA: TGCGCCAGCAGCTCAGCCGGGACTAGCGGGAGGGCCTGGGAGACCCAGTACTTC.

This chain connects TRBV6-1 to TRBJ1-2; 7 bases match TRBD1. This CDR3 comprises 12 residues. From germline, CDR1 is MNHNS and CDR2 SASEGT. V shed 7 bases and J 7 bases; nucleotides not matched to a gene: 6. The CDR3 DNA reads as TGTGCCAGCACCCACGGGGACAGTGGCTACACCTTC. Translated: CASTHGDSGYTF.

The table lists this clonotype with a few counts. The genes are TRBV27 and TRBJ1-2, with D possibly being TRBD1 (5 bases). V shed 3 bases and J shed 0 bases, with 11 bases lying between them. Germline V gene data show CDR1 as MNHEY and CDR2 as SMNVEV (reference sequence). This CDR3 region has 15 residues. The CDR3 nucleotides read TGTGCCAGCAGTTTGAAGGGGAAGGCTAACTATGGCTACACCTTC. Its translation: CASSLKGKANYGYTF.

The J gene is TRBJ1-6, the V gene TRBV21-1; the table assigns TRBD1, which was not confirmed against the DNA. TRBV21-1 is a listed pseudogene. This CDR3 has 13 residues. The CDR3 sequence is CASRDGHNSPLHF. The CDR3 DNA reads TGTGCCAGCCGGGACGGTCATAATTCACCCCTCCACTTT.

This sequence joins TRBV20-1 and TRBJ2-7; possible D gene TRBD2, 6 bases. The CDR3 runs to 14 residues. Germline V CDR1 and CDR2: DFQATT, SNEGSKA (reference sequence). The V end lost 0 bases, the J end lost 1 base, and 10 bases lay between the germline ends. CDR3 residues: CSARELAHSYEQYF. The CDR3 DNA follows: TGCAGTGCTAGAGAACTAGCTCATTCCTACGAGCAGTACTTC.

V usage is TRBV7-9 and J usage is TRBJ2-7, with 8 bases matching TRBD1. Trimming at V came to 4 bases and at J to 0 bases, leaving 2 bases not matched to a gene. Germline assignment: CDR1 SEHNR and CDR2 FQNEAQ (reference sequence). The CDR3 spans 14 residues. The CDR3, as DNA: TGTGCCAGCAGCTGGACAGGGAGCTCCTACGAGCAGTACTTC. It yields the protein CASSWTGSSYEQYF.

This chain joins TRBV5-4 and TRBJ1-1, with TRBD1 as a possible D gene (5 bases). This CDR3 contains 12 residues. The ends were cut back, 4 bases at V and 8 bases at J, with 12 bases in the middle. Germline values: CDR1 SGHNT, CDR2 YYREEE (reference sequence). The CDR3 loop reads CASSPTRGEAFF. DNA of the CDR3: TGTGCCAGCAGCCCCACTCGGGGCGAAGCTTTCTTT.

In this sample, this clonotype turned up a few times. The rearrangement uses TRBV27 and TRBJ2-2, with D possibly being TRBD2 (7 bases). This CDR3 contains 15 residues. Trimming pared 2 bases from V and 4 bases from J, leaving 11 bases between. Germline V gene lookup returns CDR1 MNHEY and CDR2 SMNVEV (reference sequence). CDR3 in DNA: TGTGCCAGCAGTTTAAGGGGGGGAGGCACCGGGGAGCTGTTTTTT. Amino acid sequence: CASSLRGGGTGELFF.

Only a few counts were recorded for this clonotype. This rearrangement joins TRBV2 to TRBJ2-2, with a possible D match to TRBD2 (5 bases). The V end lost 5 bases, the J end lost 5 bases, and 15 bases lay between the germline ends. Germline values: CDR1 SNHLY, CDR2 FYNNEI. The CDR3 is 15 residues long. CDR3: CASSPRRPRTGELFF. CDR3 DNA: TGTGCCAGCAGTCCCCGGAGGCCTAGGACCGGGGAGCTGTTTTTT. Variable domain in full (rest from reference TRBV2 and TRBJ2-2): EPEVTQTPSHQVTQMGQEVILRCVPISNHLYFYWYRQILGQKVEFLVSFYNNEISEKSEIFDDQFSVERPDGSNFTLKIRSTKLEDSAMYFCASSPRRPRTGELFFGEGSRLTVL.